This record looks at one T cell receptor beta chain sequence and its context. Its cognate antigen is unknown. This CDR3 has 15 residues. Germline CDR1 and CDR2: WNHNN and SYGVQD (reference sequence). Trimming left V 0 bases short and J 6 bases short, with 15 bases between. This specimen belongs to a study of lymphopenia after photon versus proton radiotherapy. Study results and limitations: After the lymphocyte nadir, photon-treated repertoires showed oligoclonal expansion, especially of CD8+ Temra cells. Photon-treated patients lost naive T cells and TCR diversity; proton-treated stayed stable.

This table comes from immunoSEQ multiplex PCR, and its TCRdb copy is limited to in-frame clones, with some not included. This table has 67,000 or so clones, 75% to 90% appearing once. The sequencing here drew on peripheral blood, taken from a patient treated with proton-based radiotherapy. The chain links TRBV10-1 to TRBJ2-7; D could derive from TRBD1 or TRBD2 (5 bases each). The origin of this receptor is a man at least 80 years old with esophageal cancer. The CDR3 loop reads CASSESSGAGGEQYF. Written as DNA, the CDR3 is TGCGCCAGCAGTGAGTCTTCCGGAGCTGGGGGCGAGCAGTACTTC.